This TCR beta chain was identified during a study of early stage breast cancer tumors. Points from the study as a whole: Chain pairing and CD4, CD8 or FOXP3 expression were not captured. Enriched TCRB sequences shared across patients were mostly commonly generated sequences.

As for this clone: Its antigen remains unknown.

Sequencing was performed with immunoSEQ multiplex PCR; in TCRdb, only in-frame clones are kept and a portion is missing. The table records more than 65,000 clones, roughly 80% of them present only once. Germline loops: CDR1 LNHDA, CDR2 SQIVND (reference sequence). The length of the CDR3 is 14 residues. Trimming stripped 3 bases from V and 5 bases from J, with 14 bases between. The clonotype originates from a person aged 40-50 years with breast cancer. The chain is built from TRBV19 and TRBJ2-7; D may be TRBD2 (7 bases). The sequenced material came from blood. CDR3 bases: TGTGCCAGTAGTATCCCGGGGGGCCGGGACGAGCAGTACTTC. Amino acid sequence: CASSIPGGRDEQYF.